This passage covers 21 T cell receptor beta chains from one sample sequenced in a study of CD8 T cells in Susac syndrome. Reverse transcription used about 0.5 to 1 ug RNA and random hexamers. TCRdb reprocessed the immunoSEQ multiplex PCR reads with MiXCR, giving one entry per CDR3 protein. Here the sample spans over 150,000 distinct CDR3 sequences, around 93% being singletons. The sequencing sample was made of CD4+ T cells from PBMCs. These TCRs come from a human donor with multiple sclerosis.

The gene calls are TRBV30 and TRBJ2-7; D unclear. The germline V and J ends were trimmed by 0 bases and 2 bases, with 8 bases remaining between them. Germline CDR1 GTSNPN, CDR2 SVGIG (reference sequence). The CDR3 has 13 amino acids. The CDR3 loop reads CAWSVVLTYEQYF. DNA of the CDR3: TGTGCCTGGAGTGTTGTCCTAACCTACGAGCAGTACTTC.

The rearrangement links TRBV20-1 to TRBJ1-1; TRBD1 agrees at 8 bases. The CDR3 covers 14 residues. V dropped 2 bases and J dropped 7; count of bases not matched to a gene: 9. Germline V gene data show CDR1 as DFQATT and CDR2 as SNEGSKA (reference sequence). The CDR3 sequence is CSARRGQGNVEAFF. The CDR3 DNA sequence: TGCAGTGCTAGACGCGGACAGGGAAACGTTGAAGCTTTCTTT.

The V call is TRBV20-1, the J call TRBJ2-7, with 8 bases aligning to TRBD1. The CDR3 sequence is 14 residues long. V gave up 1 base and J gave up 3 bases; unmatched junction bases: 5. The germline gives CDR1 DFQATT, CDR2 SNEGSKA (reference sequence). In DNA form, the CDR3 reads TGCAGTGCTAGAGCCGGGACAGGAGGCTACGAGCAGTACTTC. It is translated as CSARAGTGGYEQYF.

The chain combines TRBV24-1 with TRBJ2-2; D is perhaps TRBD1 (6 bases). The CDR3 totals 15 residues. Between the trimmed V and J ends, which lost 7 bases and 1 base, there was a span of 12 bases. CDR1 KGHDR and CDR2 SFDVKD come from the germline V gene. Here the CDR3 reads CATSDGQLNTGELFF. CDR3 nucleotide sequence: TGTGCCACCAGCGATGGACAGCTGAACACCGGGGAGCTGTTTTTT.

The chain couples TRBV5-4 to TRBJ2-1; tentatively, D is TRBD1 or TRBD2 (6 bases each). Trimming left V 2 bases short and J 7 bases short, with 28 bases between. CDR3 size: 19 residues. CDR1 is SGHNT and CDR2 is YYREEE in the germline V gene (reference sequence). CDR3 sequence (DNA): TGTGCCAGCAGCTTCGATGGGGGACATCGGCTAGCGACAACTAATGAGCAGTTCTTC. Protein sequence: CASSFDGGHRLATTNEQFF.

The V call is TRBV7-2, the J call TRBJ1-3; D remains unclear. There are 16 residues in the CDR3. Trimming removed 3 bases from V and 0 bases from J, with 12 bases in between. The V gene's germline CDR1 is SGHTA and CDR2 FQGNSA. CDR3 loop: CASSLRTATSGNTIYF. The CDR3 coding sequence is TGTGCCAGCAGCTTGCGAACAGCGACCTCTGGAAACACCATATATTTT.

V is TRBV6-2 or TRBV6-3 and J is TRBJ2-1; D remains ambiguous. The CDR3 is 13 residues long. Germline lookup yields CDR1 MNHEY and CDR2 SVGEGT. Trimming stripped 2 bases from V and 6 bases from J, with 8 bases between. Here the CDR3 reads CASSYLSSNEQFF. The CDR3 DNA follows: TGTGCCAGCAGTTACCTCAGCAGCAATGAGCAGTTCTTC.

V usage is TRBV11-1 and J usage is TRBJ2-7; tentatively, D is TRBD2 (5 bases). Germline V gene lookup returns CDR1 SGHAT and CDR2 FQDESV (reference sequence). There are 15 residues in the CDR3. Trimming removed 4 bases from V and 4 bases from J, with 17 bases in between. The CDR3 loop reads CASSSAPATSYEQYF. CDR3 nucleotides: TGTGCCAGCAGCTCAGCCCCCGCAACTAGTTACGAGCAGTACTTC.

This rearrangement joins TRBV14 to TRBJ1-2; the match to TRBD1 covers 9 bases. Trimming removed 6 bases from V and 2 bases from J; junction bases left unmatched: 7. The length of the CDR3 is 15 residues. CDR1 and CDR2 from the germline V gene are SGHDN and FVKESK. The CDR3 is CASSRGQGKNYGYTF. The CDR3 nucleotides are TGTGCCAGCAGTCGCGGACAGGGGAAGAACTATGGCTACACCTTC.

CDR3 coding DNA: TGCGCCAGCAGCGTTGGGAACACTGAAGCTTTCTTT. Protein: CASSVGNTEAFF. The V call is TRBV4-3, the J call TRBJ1-1; D unclear. The CDR3 spans 12 residues. Trimming cost V 5 bases and J 1 base, with 5 bases left between them. Germline CDR1 and CDR2: LGHNA and YSLEER.

This chain connects TRBV10-2 to TRBJ2-3; D perhaps matches TRBD1 (5 bases). CDR1 WSHSY and CDR2 SAAADI come from the germline V gene. The CDR3 spans 17 residues. Trimming left V 6 bases short and J 2 bases short, with 21 bases between. The CDR3 sequence is CASSRDPRGVHTDTQYF. The CDR3 DNA reads as TGCGCCAGCAGCAGGGATCCCCGCGGCGTCCACACAGATACGCAGTATTTT.

The V call is TRBV3-1, the J call TRBJ2-6; TRBD2 might be the D (6 bases). Germline V gene sequence: CDR1 LGHDT, CDR2 YNNKEL (reference sequence). V lost 1 base and J lost 4, with 11 bases in between. The CDR3 length is 16 residues. The CDR3, as DNA: TGTGCCAGCAGCCAAGGTCAAGGAGGGGGGGCCAACGTCCTGACTTTC. Translation gives CASSQGQGGGANVLTF.

The chain is built from TRBV7-9 and TRBJ2-1, with D perhaps matching TRBD1 (5 bases). Trimming shortened V by 5 bases and J by 4 bases, and 6 bases separated the two germline ends. Germline V gene data show CDR1 as SEHNR and CDR2 as FQNEAQ (reference sequence). The CDR3 covers 12 residues. CDR3 amino acids: CASSTGYNEQFF. For the CDR3, the DNA is TGTGCCAGCAGCACAGGTTACAATGAGCAGTTCTTC.

This chain links TRBV29-1 with TRBJ1-1; no clear D. CDR3 length: 10 amino acids. Trimming cost V 4 bases and J 4 bases, with 4 bases left between them. Germline CDR1 is SQVTM and CDR2 is ANQGSEA. CDR3 loop: CSVGFTEAFF. DNA of the CDR3: TGCAGCGTTGGGTTCACTGAAGCTTTCTTT.

The chain carries TRBV4-1 and TRBJ2-5; 13 nucleotides match TRBD2. This CDR3 region has 17 residues. V lost 6 bases, J lost 4 bases, and 11 bases stayed unmatched. CDR1 and CDR2 (germline): MGHRA, YSYEKL. The CDR3 sequence: CASSLRGLAGVGETQYF. In DNA form, the CDR3 reads TGCGCCAGCAGTCTTCGTGGACTAGCGGGAGTGGGAGAGACCCAGTACTTC.

The chain has TRBV30 and TRBJ2-3; D gene uncertain. Trimming took 0 bases from V and 0 from J, leaving 10 bases between them. The germline V gene encodes CDR1 GTSNPN and CDR2 SVGIG (reference sequence). The CDR3 length is 15 residues. CDR3 coding DNA: TGTGCCTGGAGTGTACTTGGGGAAAGCACAGATACGCAGTATTTT. It yields the protein CAWSVLGESTDTQYF.

This clonotype was recorded a few times. The chain couples TRBV10-3 to TRBJ2-6, with D possibly matching TRBD2 (6 bases). The CDR3 extends over 16 amino acids. Germline loops: CDR1 ENHRY, CDR2 SYGVKD. Trimming removed 6 bases at V and 3 bases at J, with 15 bases between. This chain's CDR3 is CAIRPSEGSGANVLTF. CDR3 bases: TGTGCCATCAGGCCCTCGGAGGGAAGTGGGGCCAACGTCCTGACTTTC.

With regard to this clonotype: The junction and the germline gene differ at one end; a read error may be behind it. The chain employs TRBV28 and TRBJ2-4; tentatively, D is TRBD1 (5 bases). The CDR3 covers 13 residues. Germline V gene data show CDR1 as MDHEN and CDR2 as SYDVKM. The CDR3, as DNA: TGTGCCAGCAGTTTTAACCAGGGAAACTTTCAGTACTTC. It yields the protein CASSFNQGNFQYF.

J is TRBJ1-1 and V is TRBV11-2; D not certain. The ends were cut back, 0 bases at V and 11 bases at J, with 10 bases in the middle. Per germline, CDR1 SGHAT and CDR2 FQNNGV. The CDR3 is 12 residues long. CDR3 in DNA: TGTGCCAGCAGCTTAGAAGTGGGGATCGCTTTCTTT. This gives the protein CASSLEVGIAFF. The full variable domain, with the rest looked up from reference TRBV11-2 and TRBJ1-1, is EAGVAQSPRYKIIEKRQSVAFWCNPISGHATLYWYQQILGQGPKLLIQFQNNGVVDDSQLPKDRFSAERLKGVDSTLKIQPAKLEDSAVYLCASSLEVGIAFFGQGTRLTVV.

The CDR3 DNA reads TGCAGTGCTGCTAACCCAGGGCACACTGAAGCTTTCTTT. Translating it yields CSAANPGHTEAFF. The V call is TRBV20-1, the J call TRBJ1-1; D possibly corresponds to TRBD1 (5 bases). There are 13 residues in the CDR3. Germline CDR1 is DFQATT and CDR2 is SNEGSKA (reference sequence). Trimming left V 5 bases short and J 3 bases short, with 13 bases between.

The sample holds one count of this clonotype. This chain uses TRBV30 with TRBJ2-7; TRBD1 or TRBD2 may be the D gene (6 bases each). Deletions cut 4 bases from V and 0 bases from J, with 13 bases between. This CDR3 comprises 14 residues. Germline V gives CDR1 GTSNPN, CDR2 SVGIG (reference sequence). CDR3 amino acids: CAWTSGGGSYEQYF. The CDR3 region has the DNA TGTGCCTGGACCTCCGGAGGGGGCTCCTACGAGCAGTACTTC.